This TCR beta chain is from a study of shared clonotypes between healthy human individuals. Trimming shortened V by 5 bases and J by 2 bases, and 15 bases separated the two germline ends. This CDR3 has 15 amino acids. Germline values: CDR1 LNHDA, CDR2 SQIVND (reference sequence). This clone appeared once. Its antigen is still unknown. General study points: All-four-donor shared clonotypes had higher generation probabilities than non-shared clonotypes did.

The study enrolled healthy HIV-negative adults without recent acute infections or vaccinations as donors. Every donor was a Caucasian adult from Nashville, Tennessee. The protocol was immunoSEQ multiplex PCR, while the TCRdb copy is restricted to in-frame clones and leaves out a portion. The data show around 340,000 clones, about 70% seen once. The source is a man aged 30 to 45 in good health. The V call is TRBV19, the J call TRBJ1-2; D is ambiguous. The specimen sequenced was memory CD4+ T cells sorted from blood. Subset meaning: CD45RA-negative fraction. The CDR3 DNA reads as TGTGCCAGTAGTCCCCAGGCAGCCGAGAACTATGGCTACACCTTC. It codes for CASSPQAAENYGYTF.